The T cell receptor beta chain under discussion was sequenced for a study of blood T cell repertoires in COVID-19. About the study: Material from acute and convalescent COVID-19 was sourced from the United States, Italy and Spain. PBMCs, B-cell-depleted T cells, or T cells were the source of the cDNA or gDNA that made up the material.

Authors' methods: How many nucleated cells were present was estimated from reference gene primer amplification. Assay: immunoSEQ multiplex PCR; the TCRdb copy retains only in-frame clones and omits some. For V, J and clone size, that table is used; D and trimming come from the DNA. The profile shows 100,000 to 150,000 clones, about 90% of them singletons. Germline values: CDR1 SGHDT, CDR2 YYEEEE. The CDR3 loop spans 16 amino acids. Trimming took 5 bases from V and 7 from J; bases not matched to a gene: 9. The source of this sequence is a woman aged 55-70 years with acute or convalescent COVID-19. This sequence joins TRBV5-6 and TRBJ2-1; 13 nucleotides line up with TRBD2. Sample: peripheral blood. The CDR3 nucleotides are TGTGCCAGCAGATATAGGGGGACTAGCGGGACAAATGAGCAGTTCTTC. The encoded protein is CASRYRGTSGTNEQFF.